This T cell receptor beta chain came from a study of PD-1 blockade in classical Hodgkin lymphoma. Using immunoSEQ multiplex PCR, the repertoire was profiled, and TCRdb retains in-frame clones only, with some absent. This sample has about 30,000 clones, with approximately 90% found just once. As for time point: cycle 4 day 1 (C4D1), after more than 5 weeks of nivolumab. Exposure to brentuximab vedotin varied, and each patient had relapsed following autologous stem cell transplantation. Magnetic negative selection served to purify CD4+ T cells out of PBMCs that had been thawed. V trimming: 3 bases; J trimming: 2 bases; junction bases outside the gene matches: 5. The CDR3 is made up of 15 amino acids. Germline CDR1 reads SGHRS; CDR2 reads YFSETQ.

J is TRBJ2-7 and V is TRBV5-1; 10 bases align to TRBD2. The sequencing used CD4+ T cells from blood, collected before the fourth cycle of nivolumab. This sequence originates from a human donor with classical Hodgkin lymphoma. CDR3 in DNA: TGCGCCAGCAGCTCAGCGGGAGGGTCCACCTACGAGCAGTACTTC. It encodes CASSSAGGSTYEQYF.